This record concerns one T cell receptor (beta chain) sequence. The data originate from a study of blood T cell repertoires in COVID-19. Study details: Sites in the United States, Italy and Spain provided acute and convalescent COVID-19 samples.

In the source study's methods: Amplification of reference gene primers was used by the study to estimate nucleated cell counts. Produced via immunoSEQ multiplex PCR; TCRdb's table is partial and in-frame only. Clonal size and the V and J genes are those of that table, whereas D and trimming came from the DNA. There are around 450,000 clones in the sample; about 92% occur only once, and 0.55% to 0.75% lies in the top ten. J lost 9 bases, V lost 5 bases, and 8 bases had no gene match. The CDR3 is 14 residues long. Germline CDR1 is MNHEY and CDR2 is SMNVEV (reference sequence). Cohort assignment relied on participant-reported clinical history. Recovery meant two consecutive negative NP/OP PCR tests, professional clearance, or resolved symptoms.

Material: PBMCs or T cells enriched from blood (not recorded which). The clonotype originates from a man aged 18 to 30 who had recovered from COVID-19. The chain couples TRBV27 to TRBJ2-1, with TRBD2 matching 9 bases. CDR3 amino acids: CASSPQLAGVEQFF. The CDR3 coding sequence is TGTGCCAGCAGTCCCCAGTTAGCGGGAGTTGAGCAGTTCTTC.